Below are 29 T cell receptor beta chains sequenced from a single sample in a study of T cell repertoires in cytomegalovirus infection (dated by TCRdb to the late 2010s). Their target antigens are unknown. The sample's treatment or condition label, decoded: in vitro stimulation with specific CMV peptide epitopes to enrich CMV-specific T cells. Data came from an Illumina HiSeq 1500. In-frame beta chains were kept once TCRdb had trimmed the public reads at Q25 with fastp and called clones with MiXCR. Rows matching on CDR3 protein sequence are summarized as one entry with the most common DNA and genes. The sample contains around 900,000 distinct CDR3 sequences, approximately 31% of them found a single time. The top ten clones comprise roughly 13% of the sample. Sequences were derived from cultured CD8+ T cells from PBMCs, sampled from culture after CMV antigen stimulation. The receptors were gathered from a human donor in good health (CMV status not recorded). Some clones in this sample may be carry-over from other donors' samples.

The genes are TRBV20-1 and TRBJ2-2, with 10 bases identical to TRBD2. The length of the CDR3 is 15 residues. The germline V gene encodes CDR1 DFQATT and CDR2 SNEGSKA (reference sequence). J lost 5 bases, V lost 6 bases, and 9 bases had no gene match. The chain's CDR3 is CSASGAGGPTGELFF. DNA for the CDR3: TGCAGTGCCTCCGGAGCGGGGGGGCCAACCGGGGAGCTGTTTTTT.

V is TRBV4-2 and J is TRBJ1-1; D remains ambiguous. Trimming removed 7 bases at V and 6 bases at J, with 15 bases between. This CDR3 is 13 amino acids long. CDR1 is LGHNA, CDR2 YNFKEQ, per germline. CDR3 protein: CASNEAGPAEAFF. CDR3 in DNA: TGTGCCAGCAACGAAGCGGGCCCTGCTGAAGCTTTCTTT.

In its sample, this clonotype was seen once. A much larger clone sits a single nucleotide away, making a read error possible. V gene TRBV7-9 combines with J gene TRBJ2-1; TRBD1 agrees at 8 bases. V was clipped by 4 bases and J by 6 bases; unmatched bases: 8. The germline gives CDR1 SEHNR, CDR2 FQNEAQ (reference sequence). This CDR3 spans 15 amino acids. This CDR3 is CASSSVIDRGNEQFF. The DNA of the CDR3 is TGTGCCAGCAGCTCAGTCATCGACAGGGGCAATGAGCAGTTCTTC.

The chain uses TRBV12-3 or TRBV12-4 and TRBJ2-3; D is possibly TRBD2 (6 bases). V was shortened by 6 bases and J by 6 bases, with 16 bases between the two germline ends. The CDR3 length is 14 residues. CDR3 protein: CASRDRGARDTQYF. The CDR3 DNA follows: TGTGCCAGCAGGGATCGCGGGGCAAGGGATACGCAGTATTTT.

As concerns this clonotype: The conserved final phenylalanine or tryptophan is absent from the CDR3, which likely points to a read error. V gene TRBV11-2 combines with J gene TRBJ2-5; D gene uncertain. The germline CDR1 and CDR2 sequences are SGHAT and FQNNGV. V was clipped by 1 base and J by 4 bases, with 13 bases between them. This CDR3 region has 15 residues. DNA for the CDR3: TGTGCCAGCAGCTTAGCCTGGGGAAGTGGAGAGACCCAGTACTCC. Translating it yields CASSLAWGSGETQYS.

The chain employs TRBV10-2 and TRBJ2-7; 8 bases fit TRBD1. This CDR3 has 15 residues. V was clipped by 10 bases and J by 4 bases; unmatched bases: 15. CDR1 is WSHSY and CDR2 is SAAADI in the germline V gene. The CDR3 DNA follows: TGCGCCACCAGAGAGACCGGGACAGGCCATTACGAGCAGTACTTC. Protein: CATRETGTGHYEQYF.

V and J are TRBV7-6 and TRBJ1-2, with D maybe TRBD1 (5 bases). This CDR3 region has 15 residues. Germline V gives CDR1 SGHVS, CDR2 FNYEAQ. Trimming cost V 1 base and J 0 bases, with 9 bases left between them. The CDR3 DNA sequence: TGTGCCAGCAGCTTAGGGACAAACCCTAACTATGGCTACACCTTC. Its protein product is CASSLGTNPNYGYTF.

This clonotype was detected ten times or more. The CDR3: CASSLASRSTDTQYF. The CDR3 nucleotides read TGTGCCAGCAGCTTAGCGAGTAGGAGCACAGATACGCAGTATTTT. The genes are TRBV7-8 and TRBJ2-3; D is unresolved. The V gene's germline CDR1 is SGHVS and CDR2 FQNEAQ. The V gene lost 0 bases and the J gene lost 0 bases, with 7 bases spanning the gap. The CDR3 spans 15 residues.

On this clonotype itself: A much larger clonotype is one base distant, so this may be a read error. The chain combines TRBV7-3 with TRBJ1-1; 9 bases are a match to TRBD1. CDR3 length equals 15 residues. Germline CDR1 and CDR2: SGHTA and FQGTGA. CDR3 region: CVSSPRDREYTEAFF. CDR3 in DNA: TGTGTCAGCAGCCCCCGGGACAGGGAGTATACTGAAGCTTTCTTT.

A few counts support this clonotype. CDR3 in amino acids: CASKEVSYEQYF. DNA for the CDR3: TGTGCCAGCAAGGAGGTCTCCTACGAGCAGTACTTC. This chain connects TRBV6-2 or TRBV6-3 to TRBJ2-7; D may be TRBD2 (5 bases). Germline values: CDR1 MNHEY, CDR2 SVGEGT. V was trimmed by 7 bases and J by 0 bases, leaving 7 bases between them. CDR3 size: 12 residues.

The J gene is TRBJ2-3, the V gene TRBV5-1; TRBD1 matches 7 bases. V shed 2 bases and J 3 bases; nucleotides not matched to a gene: 9. The CDR3 totals 16 residues. Germline V gives CDR1 SGHRS, CDR2 YFSETQ. This CDR3 reads CASSLNLAGGTDTQYF. CDR3 DNA sequence: TGCGCCAGCAGCTTAAATTTGGCAGGGGGAACAGATACGCAGTATTTT. The full variable domain, completed using reference TRBV5-1 and TRBJ2-3, is KAGVTQTPRYLIKTRGQQVTLSCSPISGHRSVSWYQQTPGQGLQFLFEYFSETQRNKGNFPGRFSGRQFSNSRSEMNVSTLELGDSALYLCASSLNLAGGTDTQYFGPGTRLTVL.

V usage is TRBV4-1 and J usage is TRBJ1-1; D is unresolved. Germline loops: CDR1 MGHRA, CDR2 YSYEKL. V gave up 2 bases and J gave up 1 base, with 5 bases separating them. This CDR3 region has 13 residues. CDR3 in DNA: TGCGCCAGCAGCCAATTTGCGAACACTGAAGCTTTCTTT. Translation: CASSQFANTEAFF.

This clonotype was recorded a few times. The gene calls are TRBV27 and TRBJ2-7; possible D gene TRBD1, 5 bases. Germline-derived CDR1 and CDR2 are MNHEY and SMNVEV (reference sequence). The CDR3 sequence is 11 residues long. Trimming took off 7 bases at V and 5 bases at J, with 9 bases between the two ends. CDR3 sequence: CASMGPHEQYF. CDR3 DNA sequence: TGTGCCAGCATGGGGCCACACGAGCAGTACTTC.

This clonotype appeared a few times. The chain joins TRBV7-9 to TRBJ2-7, with 7 positions matching TRBD1. The CDR3 sequence is 14 residues long. Germline V gene lookup returns CDR1 SEHNR and CDR2 FQNEAQ (reference sequence). Trimming removed 6 bases from V and 2 bases from J; junction bases left unmatched: 7. The CDR3 loop is CASSSEGATYEQYV. DNA for the CDR3: TGTGCCAGCAGTTCCGAGGGGGCGACCTACGAGCAGTACGTC.

The chain couples TRBV15 to TRBJ2-5; perhaps TRBD2 as D (6 bases). The CDR3 consists of 16 residues. V lost 5 bases to trimming and J lost 6 bases, with 22 bases between them. Germline V CDR1 and CDR2: LNHNV, YYDKDF (reference sequence). The CDR3 DNA sequence: TGTGCCACCAGCTCCGAACGTCTAGCGCATCAACAGACCCAGTACTTC. Protein product: CATSSERLAHQQTQYF.

The V gene is TRBV7-9, the J gene TRBJ2-1; possible D gene TRBD1, 6 bases. The ends were cut back, 5 bases at V and 5 bases at J, with 16 bases in the middle. Germline loops: CDR1 SEHNR, CDR2 FQNEAQ (reference sequence). The CDR3 sequence is 15 residues long. Here the CDR3 reads CASSTQIQGNNEQFF. The CDR3 DNA is TGTGCCAGCAGCACTCAAATACAGGGTAACAATGAGCAGTTCTTC. Combining the CDR3 with reference TRBV7-9 and TRBJ2-1 gives the whole variable domain DTGVSQNPRHKITKRGQNVTFRCDPISEHNRLYWYRQTLGQGPEFLTYFQNEAQLEKSRLLSDRFSAERPKGSFSTLEIQRTEQGDSAMYLCASSTQIQGNNEQFFGPGTRLTVL.

The genes are TRBV7-9 and TRBJ1-1; 8 bases are a match to TRBD1. Trimming removed 4 bases from V and 0 bases from J; junction bases left unmatched: 25. The CDR3 runs 22 residues. Germline V lookup: CDR1 SEHNR, CDR2 FQNEAQ (reference sequence). Written as DNA, the CDR3 is TGTGCCAGCAGCTCGACGACTCCGGACGGGACAGGCGGCCGGGGGGTGAACACTGAAGCTTTCTTT. This sequence encodes CASSSTTPDGTGGRGVNTEAFF.

This clonotype was detected a few times. The chain uses TRBV27 and TRBJ1-3; weak D call: TRBD1 (6 bases). There are 15 residues in the CDR3. Looked up from germline, CDR1 is MNHEY and CDR2 is SMNVEV (reference sequence). V lost 5 bases and J lost 0, with 11 bases in between. This CDR3 reads CASSRGTPSGNTIYF. CDR3 sequence (DNA): TGTGCCAGCAGTCGTGGGACACCCTCTGGAAACACCATATATTTT.

This clonotype was found a few times. V usage is TRBV12-3 or TRBV12-4 and J usage is TRBJ1-2, with a weak D call TRBD1 (5 bases). With 7 bases removed from V and 6 bases from J, the gap between germline ends came to 18 bases. This CDR3 has 14 residues. Here the CDR3 DNA reads TGTGCCAGCACAACCTCAGGGATAAAGAATGGCTACACCTTC. It codes for CASTTSGIKNGYTF.

This clonotype was seen at least ten times. The V gene is TRBV5-8, the J gene TRBJ2-7, with D perhaps matching TRBD1 (5 bases). Germline V gene lookup returns CDR1 SGHTS and CDR2 YDEGEE. V lost 3 bases and J lost 0, with 13 bases in between. The CDR3 is made up of 15 amino acids. CDR3 nucleotide sequence: TGTGCCAGCAGCTCGACTGGACATATCTCCTACGAGCAGTACTTC. The encoded protein is CASSSTGHISYEQYF.

The gene calls are TRBV4-1 and TRBJ1-2; D is unresolved. Germline loops: CDR1 MGHRA, CDR2 YSYEKL. This CDR3 comprises 13 residues. V gave up 3 bases and J gave up 4 bases, with 9 bases separating them. This CDR3 is CASSHGQVYGYTF. The CDR3 coding sequence is TGCGCCAGCAGCCACGGGCAGGTCTATGGCTACACCTTC.

This chain uses TRBV11-2 with TRBJ2-3, with D perhaps matching TRBD1 or TRBD2 (6 bases each). The germline V gene encodes CDR1 SGHAT and CDR2 FQNNGV. The CDR3 totals 17 residues. V was shortened by 6 bases and J by 5 bases, with 24 bases between the two germline ends. CDR3 in amino acids: CASSPVSGAFPGDTQYF. The DNA for the CDR3 is TGTGCCAGCAGTCCTGTATCGGGGGCCTTTCCAGGAGATACGCAGTATTTT.

The rearrangement uses TRBV5-6 and TRBJ2-7; D remains unclear. The CDR3 has 16 residues. Germline V gene lookup returns CDR1 SGHDT and CDR2 YYEEEE. Trimming took 4 bases from V and 3 from J, leaving 20 bases between them. CDR3 sequence (DNA): TGTGCCAGCAGCCCTCGCGCCCAAGCCCCGTTCTACGAGCAGTACGTC. Protein sequence: CASSPRAQAPFYEQYV.

This chain joins TRBV6-5 and TRBJ2-2; D remains unclear. Trimming pared 6 bases from V and 1 base from J, leaving 6 bases between. CDR3 size: 13 residues. The germline V gene encodes CDR1 MNHEY and CDR2 SVGAGI. In nucleotides, the CDR3 is TGTGCCAGCAGGGCAGGGAACACCGGGGAGCTGTTTTTT. Translated: CASRAGNTGELFF.

V is TRBV20-1 and J is TRBJ1-1; a weak D match, TRBD1 (5 bases). Trimming shortened V by 1 base and J by 4 bases, and 10 bases separated the two germline ends. Germline CDR1 DFQATT, CDR2 SNEGSKA (reference sequence). This CDR3 comprises 13 residues. For the CDR3, the DNA is TGCAGTGCTAGAGGGGGGTTAGGCACTGAAGCTTTCTTT. Protein product: CSARGGLGTEAFF.

Only a few counts were recorded for this clonotype. The gene calls are TRBV7-6 and TRBJ2-3; D is unclear. Between the trimmed V and J ends, which lost 5 bases and 2 bases, there was a span of 11 bases. CDR3 length: 14 residues. CDR1 is SGHVS, CDR2 FNYEAQ, per germline. CDR3 in amino acids: CASSPDGFTDTQYF. CDR3 nucleotides: TGTGCCAGCAGCCCAGACGGATTCACAGATACGCAGTATTTT.

This chain links TRBV4-3 with TRBJ1-4; D not resolved. CDR1 LGHNA and CDR2 YSLEER come from the germline V gene. Trimming shortened V by 3 bases and J by 0 bases, and 8 bases separated the two germline ends. The CDR3 has 15 amino acids. CDR3 in amino acids: CASSQNVATNEKLFF. As DNA, the CDR3 is TGCGCCAGCAGCCAGAACGTAGCAACTAATGAAAAACTGTTTTTT.

The rearrangement joins TRBV19 to TRBJ2-2; a weak D match, TRBD1 (5 bases). Per the germline V gene, CDR1 is LNHDA and CDR2 is SQIVND (reference sequence). There are 12 residues in the CDR3. Trimming took 7 bases from V and 4 from J, leaving 7 bases between them. The DNA for the CDR3 is TGTGCCAGTATGACAGTCACCGGGGAGCTGTTTTTT. Translated, it gives CASMTVTGELFF.

The chain uses TRBV12-3 or TRBV12-4 and TRBJ1-2; the D gene is possibly TRBD1 (6 bases). CDR3 size: 14 residues. V was shortened by 1 base and J by 8 bases, with 14 bases between the two germline ends. The CDR3 DNA sequence: TGTGCCAGCAGTTTAGACCCAGGGGAGGACGGCTACACCTTC. It yields the protein CASSLDPGEDGYTF.